Listed below are T cell receptor beta chains from one sample, sequenced in a study of cytomegalovirus exposure and HLA in healthy donors. TCRdb's table, derived via immunoSEQ multiplex PCR, lists solely in-frame clones and lacks some. Altogether 150,000 to 200,000 clones are present, 82% being singletons, with the ten largest covering around 0.1%. Specimen: PBMCs. The receptors were sampled from a boy between 2 and 10 years old in good health and CMV-seronegative. Each CDR3 is given with its conserved first and last residue. The D gene is left open where the match is weak. For some rows the clone size is stated as once, few or many, or as a class when expanded; others skip it.

- TRBD1 TRBJ2-5 TRBV7-3 CASSSHRGSETQYF TGTGCCAGCAGCTCCCACAGGGGGTCAGAGACCCAGTACTTC
- - TRBJ2-1 TRBV4-2 CASSQDRQNHNEQFF TGTGCCAGCAGCCAAGATCGACAGAACCACAATGAGCAGTTCTTC
- - TRBJ2-7 TRBV6-1 CASRETSSYEQYF TGTGCCAGCCGAGAGACTAGCTCCTACGAGCAGTACTTC
- TRBD1 TRBJ2-7 TRBV23-1 CASSRHRGWDEQYF TGCGCCAGCAGTCGCCACAGGGGGTGGGACGAGCAGTACTTC
- TRBD1 TRBJ1-5 TRBV18 CASSPPGQLSNQPQHF TGTGCCAGCTCACCGCCGGGACAGTTGAGCAATCAGCCCCAGCATTTT
- - TRBJ2-5 TRBV10-3 CAISRTGPPETQYF TGTGCCATCAGCCGTACAGGCCCCCCAGAGACCCAGTACTTC
- - TRBJ2-7 TRBV7-2 CASSLALAEAAASYEQYF TGTGCCAGCAGCTTAGCGCTGGCAGAAGCGGCGGCGTCCTACGAGCAGTACTTC
few TRBD2 TRBJ2-1 TRBV5-1 CASNPAGAIYNEQFF TGCGCCAGCAACCCAGCGGGGGCAATCTACAATGAGCAGTTCTTC
- - TRBJ2-1 TRBV11-2 CASSLDPKLNEQFF TGTGCCAGCAGCTTAGATCCGAAACTCAATGAGCAGTTCTTC
- - TRBJ2-1 TRBV7-9 CASSPGEGEQFF TGTGCCAGCAGCCCCGGTGAGGGTGAGCAGTTCTTC
once - TRBJ2-3 TRBV5-1 CASSLEGLRTDTQYF TGCGCCAGCAGCTTGGAGGGACTGAGGACTGATACGCAGTATTTT
- TRBD1 TRBJ1-3 TRBV7-2 CASSFLTGGSSGNTIYF TGTGCCAGCAGCTTCTTGACAGGGGGGAGCTCTGGAAACACCATATATTTT
- - TRBJ2-7 TRBV6-1 CASSVYGVGRGAGEQYF TGTGCCAGCAGTGTTTACGGTGTGGGCAGGGGGGCTGGTGAGCAGTACTTC
- - TRBJ1-2 TRBV18 CASSPPGGGFNYGYTF TGTGCCAGCTCACCACCCGGGGGGGGCTTCAACTATGGCTACACCTTC
- TRBD2 TRBJ2-1 TRBV5-1 CASSLTSGSSYNEQFF TGCGCCAGCAGTTTGACTAGCGGGAGCTCCTACAATGAGCAGTTCTTC